Each of the 22 T cell receptor beta chains below was sequenced from the same sample in a study of Graves' ophthalmopathy and Graves' hyperthyroidism listed by TCRdb under 2018. Reads for this sample came from an Illumina HiSeq 2000. For repertoire sequencing, the TCR beta CDR3 regions were amplified from RNA transcripts. A first-round RT-PCR used HTBI primers with the Qiagen OneStep RT-PCR kit, followed by a second-round multiplex PCR, size selection and purification. TCRdb handled the public reads itself, with Q25 trimming in fastp and clone calling in MiXCR, and kept productive beta chains. Each entry is one CDR3 protein sequence, shown with its most common DNA and genes. Present in this sample are 300,000 to 400,000 distinct CDR3 sequences, roughly 16% of which were seen just once. The top ten clonotypes cover approximately 13% of the sample. Input material: peripheral blood. These receptors were obtained from an adult man with Graves' ophthalmopathy.

Ten or more counts support this clonotype. The V and J genes are TRBV19 and TRBJ2-2, with 8 bases matching TRBD2. Germline V gene data show CDR1 as LNHDA and CDR2 as SQIVND (reference sequence). The CDR3 extends over 15 amino acids. The junction had 5 bases not matched to a gene; V was cut back by 5 bases and J by 3 bases. CDR3 sequence reads: CASSLRGGYTGELFF. As DNA, the CDR3 is TGTGCCAGTAGTCTCCGGGGGGGATACACCGGGGAGCTGTTTTTT.

In this sample, this clonotype turned up many times. The chain couples TRBV7-3 to TRBJ2-2, with no clear D. V shed 3 bases and J shed 0 bases, with 5 bases lying between them. This CDR3 contains 14 residues. Germline V gives CDR1 SGHTA, CDR2 FQGTGA. The CDR3 DNA reads TGTGCCAGCAGCTTTGCGGCGAACACCGGGGAGCTGTTTTTT. It specifies CASSFAANTGELFF.

This clonotype was counted ten times or more. The chain has TRBV6-1 and TRBJ1-6, with 7 bases that match TRBD1. The CDR3 covers 14 residues. J was trimmed by 5 bases and V by 7 bases; bases with no gene match: 5. Looked up from germline, CDR1 is MNHNS and CDR2 is SASEGT. This CDR3 reads CASMSGTDNSPLHF. Written as DNA, the CDR3 is TGTGCCAGCATGAGCGGGACAGATAATTCACCCCTCCACTTT.

This clonotype was detected many times. V is TRBV7-9 and J is TRBJ1-2; 7 nucleotides match TRBD1. Losses at the gene ends were 5 bases for V and 6 bases for J; bases not matched to a gene: 6. This CDR3 comprises 13 residues. Germline lookup yields CDR1 SEHNR and CDR2 FQNEAQ (reference sequence). The CDR3 protein is CASSTTGLDGYTF. CDR3 nucleotide sequence: TGTGCCAGCAGCACGACAGGGTTGGATGGCTACACCTTC.

This clonotype has a count of ten or more. This sequence joins TRBV7-2 and TRBJ1-6; maybe TRBD1 (5 bases). V gave up 4 bases and J gave up 2 bases, with 15 bases separating them. Germline V gives CDR1 SGHTA, CDR2 FQGNSA. This CDR3 is 17 amino acids long. The DNA for the CDR3 is TGTGCCAGCAGCTACCAGGGAAGGAACCCCTATAATTCACCCCTCCACTTT. Translating gives CASSYQGRNPYNSPLHF.

In its sample, this clonotype was seen many times. This chain joins TRBV28 and TRBJ1-5; no clear D. Germline V gives CDR1 MDHEN, CDR2 SYDVKM. This CDR3 spans 16 amino acids. Trimming took 1 base from V and 0 from J, leaving 10 bases between them. The CDR3 loop is CASSLLGSDSNQPQHF. CDR3 coding DNA: TGTGCCAGCAGTTTATTGGGCTCAGATAGCAATCAGCCCCAGCATTTT.

This clonotype showed up just a few times. The J gene is TRBJ1-5, the V gene TRBV12-3 or TRBV12-4, with unresolved D. Deletions cut 3 bases from V and 6 bases from J, with 6 bases between. The CDR3 runs 12 residues. The chain's CDR3 is CASSLTRQPQHF. DNA of the CDR3: TGTGCCAGCAGTTTGACTCGTCAGCCCCAGCATTTT.

This clonotype was seen ten or more times. The chain combines TRBV29-1 with TRBJ1-3, with D unclear. CDR3 length equals 10 residues. The ends were cut back, 7 bases at V and 4 bases at J, with 5 bases in the middle. Germline assignment: CDR1 SQVTM and CDR2 ANQGSEA. The CDR3 sequence: CSAVGNTIYF. In DNA, the CDR3 is TGCAGCGCCGTGGGAAACACCATATATTTT.

This clonotype was counted at least ten times. The chain uses TRBV4-1 and TRBJ2-7, with D unclear. The V gene lost 1 base and the J gene lost 2 bases, with 9 bases spanning the gap. The V gene's germline CDR1 is MGHRA and CDR2 YSYEKL. The CDR3 totals 14 residues. CDR3 region: CASSQAGRTYEQYF. The CDR3 DNA is TGCGCCAGCAGCCAAGCTGGCAGAACCTACGAGCAGTACTTC.

This clonotype was detected ten times or more. The V call is TRBV15, the J call TRBJ2-7, with TRBD2 as a possible D gene (6 bases). This CDR3 is built from 13 residues. Germline-derived CDR1 and CDR2 are LNHNV and YYDKDF (reference sequence). Trimming shortened V by 5 bases and J by 6 bases, and 14 bases separated the two germline ends. This CDR3 is CATSPPGGVEQYF. The CDR3 region has the DNA TGTGCCACCAGCCCCCCCGGAGGGGTCGAGCAGTACTTC.

The sample holds many counts of this clonotype. The CDR3 loop reads CSVEETLGSYEQYF. CDR3 sequence (DNA): TGCAGCGTTGAAGAGACTCTTGGCTCCTACGAGCAGTACTTC. This chain connects TRBV29-1 to TRBJ2-7, with D unresolved. The CDR3 sequence is 14 residues long. The germline V gene has CDR1 SQVTM and CDR2 ANQGSEA. V gave up 0 bases and J gave up 0 bases, with 9 bases separating them.

This clonotype was counted ten times or more. The gene calls are TRBV3-1 and TRBJ2-5; 13 bases agree with TRBD2. Per germline, CDR1 LGHDT and CDR2 YNNKEL (reference sequence). J was trimmed by 5 bases and V by 1 base; bases with no gene match: 7. The CDR3 consists of 17 residues. CDR3 DNA: TGTGCCAGCAGCCAAGGACTAGCGGGAGGATCGTGGGAGACCCAGTACTTC. Amino acid sequence: CASSQGLAGGSWETQYF.

The chain uses TRBV6-1 and TRBJ2-7; D unclear. The CDR3 loop spans 13 amino acids. Looked up from germline, CDR1 is MNHNS and CDR2 is SASEGT. The V end lost 4 bases, the J end lost 3 bases, and 10 bases lay between the germline ends. CDR3 in DNA: TGTGCCAGCAGTGGACGGATCAACTACGAGCAGTACTTC. Protein product: CASSGRINYEQYF.

This clonotype was observed once. The genes are TRBV18 and TRBJ2-7, with 8 bases matching TRBD1. The CDR3 extends over 15 amino acids. The V gene end was trimmed by 5 bases and the J gene end by 1 base; junction bases not matched to a gene: 7. The germline V gene encodes CDR1 KGHSH and CDR2 LQKENI. The CDR3 is CASSTTGTGSYEQYF. The CDR3 coding sequence is TGTGCCAGCTCAACCACTGGGACAGGTTCCTACGAGCAGTACTTC. Full variable domain (remainder filled in from reference TRBV18 and TRBJ2-7): NAGVMQNPRHLVRRRGQEARLRCSPMKGHSHVYWYRQLPEEGLKFMVYLQKENIIDESGMPKERFSAEFPKEGPSILRIQQVVRGDSAAYFCASSTTGTGSYEQYFGPGTRLTVT.

At least ten counts were recorded for this clonotype. The chain couples TRBV29-1 to TRBJ1-2, with D perhaps matching TRBD1 (5 bases). The ends were cut back, 0 bases at V and 4 bases at J, with 6 bases in the middle. The length of the CDR3 is 12 residues. Germline assignment: CDR1 SQVTM and CDR2 ANQGSEA. CDR3 bases: TGCAGCGTTGAAGAAGGGGCCTATGGCTACACCTTC. Protein product: CSVEEGAYGYTF.

The chain links TRBV12-5 to TRBJ2-5, with D perhaps matching TRBD1 or TRBD2 (6 bases each). Between the trimmed V and J ends, which lost 3 bases and 2 bases, there was a span of 19 bases. This CDR3 comprises 17 residues. Germline CDR1 reads LGHNT; CDR2 reads FRNRAP. CDR3 sequence: CASGFWRGVRRQETQYF. In nucleotides, the CDR3 is TGTGCTAGTGGTTTCTGGAGGGGGGTCCGCCGTCAAGAGACCCAGTACTTC.

The chain joins TRBV12-3 or TRBV12-4 to TRBJ1-1, with 9 bases that match TRBD1. This CDR3 contains 17 residues. V trimming: 2 bases; J trimming: 4 bases; junction bases outside the gene matches: 11. CDR3 coding DNA: TGTGCCAGCAGTTTAAAGACAGGGGGTTACGACGGCACTGAAGCTTTCTTT. This encodes CASSLKTGGYDGTEAFF.

This clonotype was found many times. V gene TRBV28 combines with J gene TRBJ2-7; 9 bases line up with TRBD1. Trimming removed 6 bases from V and 3 bases from J; junction bases left unmatched: 12. There are 16 residues in the CDR3. CDR1 and CDR2 from the germline V gene are MDHEN and SYDVKM. The CDR3 DNA is TGTGCCAGCAGGGGAACCCGGACAGGGGAAGTCTACGAGCAGTACTTC. This encodes CASRGTRTGEVYEQYF.

In this sample, this clonotype turned up many times. This rearrangement joins TRBV6-6 to TRBJ2-7; TRBD1 matches at 7 bases. The germline V gene encodes CDR1 MNHNY and CDR2 SVGAGI (reference sequence). This CDR3 has 13 residues. V lost 6 bases, J lost 3 bases, and 5 bases stayed unmatched. Here the CDR3 DNA reads TGTGCCAGCAGGTTGGGACAGCTCTACGAGCAGTACTTC. This codes for CASRLGQLYEQYF.

The chain uses TRBV6-2 or TRBV6-3 and TRBJ1-2; possibly TRBD1 for D (5 bases). The CDR3 has 14 amino acids. Germline CDR1 is MNHEY and CDR2 is SVGEGT. V was cut by 6 bases and J by 5 bases, with 16 bases left in between. CDR3 sequence (DNA): TGTGCCAGCAGAAATAGGGACGGATTATATGGCTACACCTTC. It specifies CASRNRDGLYGYTF.

In this sample, this clonotype turned up many times. The V call is TRBV6-1, the J call TRBJ2-7; TRBD1 is a possible D gene (6 bases). Germline V gene data show CDR1 as MNHNS and CDR2 as SASEGT. CDR3 length: 14 amino acids. Trimming cost V 4 bases and J 3 bases, with 13 bases left between them. As DNA, the CDR3 is TGTGCCAGCAGTGCCAGGGGTTGGGGCTACGAGCAGTACTTC. It translates to CASSARGWGYEQYF.

This clonotype was detected ten times or more. This chain connects TRBV2 to TRBJ2-7; the match to TRBD1 covers 7 bases. With 8 bases clipped from V and 2 bases from J, the junction kept 9 bases outside the gene matches. The CDR3 totals 14 residues. Germline loops: CDR1 SNHLY, CDR2 FYNNEI. In nucleotides, the CDR3 is TGTGCCAGCTCCTCCGGGACAGTGCCCTACGAGCAGTACTTC. Amino acid sequence: CASSSGTVPYEQYF.